This TCR beta chain was sequenced in a study of blood T cell repertoires in COVID-19. Study at large: PBMCs, B-cell-depleted T cells, or T cells were the source of the cDNA or gDNA that made up the material.

Germline values: CDR1 MNHNS, CDR2 SASEGT. The CDR3 loop spans 14 amino acids. Trimming stripped 2 bases from V and 7 bases from J, with 14 bases between. The study recruited people aged roughly 18 to 100 years across roughly 23 US areas. Generated by immunoSEQ multiplex PCR, the TCRdb table keeps only in-frame clones and is missing some. The sample carries about 220,000 clones, 65% to 85% recorded once. The origin of this receptor is a woman aged 40 to 50 who had recovered from COVID-19. Sequencing was performed on PBMCs or T cells enriched from blood (not recorded which). V gene TRBV6-1 combines with J gene TRBJ1-2; D not resolved. The CDR3 loop is CASSESGPGSGYTF. CDR3 coding DNA: TGTGCCAGCAGTGAAAGCGGACCGGGAAGTGGCTACACCTTC.